A single sample is the source of the 32 T cell receptor beta chains below, sequenced in a study of T cell repertoires in cytomegalovirus infection. TCRdb independently ran MiXCR on the reads; one entry per CDR3 protein. The table records hundreds of thousands of distinct CDR3 sequences, around a sixth of them present only once. Sequences were obtained from PBMCs. Source of these receptors: a human donor in good health (CMV status not recorded). Some clones in this sample may be carry-over from other donors' samples.

This clonotype appeared many times. The chain couples TRBV10-3 to TRBJ1-3; possible D gene TRBD1, 6 bases. This CDR3 has 15 amino acids. V dropped 7 bases and J dropped 4 bases, with 17 bases sitting between them. CDR1 ENHRY and CDR2 SYGVKD come from the germline V gene. In DNA, the CDR3 is TGTGCCATCACCGAACCGGGACACCAAGGAAACACCATATATTTT. This gives the protein CAITEPGHQGNTIYF.

This clonotype was seen many times. The gene calls are TRBV7-2 and TRBJ1-5, with TRBD1 matching over 7 bases. Germline CDR1 SGHTA, CDR2 FQGNSA. The CDR3 totals 13 residues. The V segment lost 4 bases and the J segment 6 bases; nucleotides outside the gene matches: 3. The CDR3 here is CASSSQGGQPQHF. The CDR3, as DNA: TGTGCCAGCAGCTCCCAGGGGGGTCAGCCCCAGCATTTT.

The chain carries TRBV27 and TRBJ2-1, with 8 bases that match TRBD2. J gave up 3 bases and V 3 bases, and 7 bases lay outside the gene matches. This CDR3 comprises 16 residues. The germline CDR1 and CDR2 sequences are MNHEY and SMNVEV (reference sequence). CDR3 DNA: TGTGCCAGCAGTTTCCTGAGCGGGGGACACTACAATGAGCAGTTCTTC. Protein product: CASSFLSGGHYNEQFF.

Worth noting for this clonotype: A clone one base away is much larger, so this may be a read error. This rearrangement joins TRBV28 to TRBJ1-3; no reliable D call. This CDR3 contains 18 residues. Germline-derived CDR1 and CDR2 are MDHEN and SYDVKM. The CDR3 sequence is CASSSPGGPTHSGSTIYF. The CDR3, as DNA: TGTGCCAGCAGTTCTCCGGGTGGCCCAACTCACTCTGGAAGCACCATATATTTT.

This clonotype was counted ten times or more. The rearrangement links TRBV11-2 to TRBJ2-2; D not resolved. Trimming shortened V by 7 bases and J by 6 bases, and 15 bases separated the two germline ends. The CDR3 is 14 amino acids. Germline assignment: CDR1 SGHAT and CDR2 FQNNGV. CDR3 coding DNA: TGTGCCAGCATCGAATGGCTAGGGTCCGGGGAGCTGTTTTTT. It yields the protein CASIEWLGSGELFF.

The chain combines TRBV20-1 with TRBJ2-3; 8 bases agree with TRBD2. V was pared by 2 bases and J by 2 bases, with 9 bases of the junction left unmatched. The CDR3 is 16 amino acids. Germline CDR1 DFQATT, CDR2 SNEGSKA (reference sequence). CDR3 DNA sequence: TGCAGTGCTAGAAGCGTCCTGCGGGGGGACACAGATACGCAGTATTTT. The encoded protein is CSARSVLRGDTDTQYF.

This clonotype was counted ten times or more. This sequence joins TRBV7-2 and TRBJ2-5; TRBD2 agrees at 12 bases. Germline V lookup: CDR1 SGHTA, CDR2 FQGNSA. V trimming: 0 bases; J trimming: 5 bases; junction bases outside the gene matches: 10. This CDR3 is built from 18 residues. As DNA, the CDR3 is TGTGCCAGCAGCTTAGCGCTTGGACTAGCGGGGCGAATCGAGACCCAGTACTTC. It specifies CASSLALGLAGRIETQYF.

The chain carries TRBV7-4 and TRBJ2-1; 7 nucleotides match TRBD2. The J segment lost 12 bases and the V segment lost 1 base, leaving 18 bases of the junction unmatched. Germline lookup yields CDR1 SGHVT and CDR2 SQSDAQ. This CDR3 is built from 17 residues. The CDR3 nucleotides are TGTGCCAGCAGCTTAGGTTTGATCCGGGGGGAGGACCTGGGGCAGTTCTTC. Amino acids: CASSLGLIRGEDLGQFF.

This clonotype was detected a few times. V gene TRBV19 combines with J gene TRBJ2-2; weak D call: TRBD1 (5 bases). With 1 base removed from V and 0 bases from J, the gap between germline ends came to 9 bases. Germline V gene lookup returns CDR1 LNHDA and CDR2 SQIVND (reference sequence). The CDR3 totals 16 residues. The CDR3 DNA reads as TGTGCCAGTAGTATAGTGGCACAGGCGAACACCGGGGAGCTGTTTTTT. This translates into CASSIVAQANTGELFF.

This chain uses TRBV7-9 with TRBJ1-2; D remains unclear. The CDR3 length is 15 residues. In germline, CDR1 is SEHNR, CDR2 FQNEAQ (reference sequence). Trimming stripped 4 bases from V and 4 bases from J, with 16 bases between. The CDR3 spells CASSSSGGWRYGYTF. The CDR3, as DNA: TGTGCCAGCAGCTCCTCGGGCGGGTGGCGCTATGGCTACACCTTC.

The chain has TRBV7-2 and TRBJ2-7, with unresolved D. The CDR3 sequence is 16 residues long. From germline, CDR1 is SGHTA and CDR2 FQGNSA. Trimming removed 2 bases from V and 2 bases from J, with 16 bases in between. CDR3 protein: CASSLRADLHPYEQYF. CDR3 DNA sequence: TGTGCCAGCAGCTTACGGGCGGATCTCCACCCCTACGAGCAGTACTTC.

The V gene is TRBV4-1, the J gene TRBJ1-1, with 7 bases that match TRBD1. CDR1 is MGHRA and CDR2 is YSYEKL in the germline V gene. The V segment lost 4 bases and the J segment 3 bases; nucleotides outside the gene matches: 11. The CDR3 has 16 residues. CDR3 sequence (DNA): TGCGCCAGCAGCCGAGGGTCCGGGACAGAATACACTGAAGCTTTCTTT. Its translation: CASSRGSGTEYTEAFF.

This clonotype was detected many times. The chain is built from TRBV7-2 and TRBJ2-1, with D possibly matching TRBD2 (5 bases). CDR1 is SGHTA, CDR2 FQGNSA, per germline. The V end lost 1 base, the J end lost 0 bases, and 13 bases lay between the germline ends. CDR3 size: 17 residues. CDR3 in amino acids: CASSLVPGVPSYNEQFF. For the CDR3, the DNA is TGTGCCAGCAGCTTAGTACCCGGGGTTCCCTCCTACAATGAGCAGTTCTTC.

This clonotype was recorded a few times. The rearrangement links TRBV6-2 or TRBV6-3 to TRBJ2-1, with D perhaps TRBD1 or TRBD2 (6 bases each). The CDR3 runs to 15 residues. Germline-derived CDR1 and CDR2 are MNHEY and SVGEGT. V was shortened by 8 bases and J by 8 bases, with 22 bases between the two germline ends. The CDR3 protein is CASRLPGAGGYEQFF. The CDR3 coding sequence is TGTGCCAGCCGTCTCCCAGGGGCCGGGGGCTATGAGCAGTTCTTC.

V usage is TRBV20-1 and J usage is TRBJ2-3; 9 nucleotides align to TRBD2. Looked up from germline, CDR1 is DFQATT and CDR2 is SNEGSKA (reference sequence). J gave up 4 bases and V 2 bases, and 7 bases lay outside the gene matches. CDR3 length: 15 residues. CDR3: CSARSGGGGADTQYF. The DNA for the CDR3 is TGCAGTGCTAGATCCGGCGGGGGGGGGGCAGATACGCAGTATTTT.

This clonotype showed up many times. This chain joins TRBV7-8 and TRBJ2-5; no firm D call. CDR1 and CDR2 from the germline V gene are SGHVS and FQNEAQ. The CDR3 is 13 residues long. V lost 5 bases to trimming and J lost 8 bases, with 15 bases between them. In DNA, the CDR3 is TGTGCCAGCAGCCCGGCGGCTCTGGGAACCCAGTACTTC. It encodes CASSPAALGTQYF.

This clonotype was seen repeatedly, ten times or more. The J gene is TRBJ2-3, the V gene TRBV7-2; D remains unclear. The V end lost 3 bases, the J end lost 11 bases, and 18 bases lay between the germline ends. Germline CDR1 SGHTA, CDR2 FQGNSA. There are 14 residues in the CDR3. The chain's CDR3 is CASSFRDEFFEQYF. CDR3 sequence (DNA): TGTGCCAGCAGCTTCCGTGATGAGTTTTTCGAGCAGTATTTT.

The CDR3, as DNA: TGCGCCAGCAGCCCGGGACTAGCGGCCTCCTACGAGCAGTACTTC. Protein product: CASSPGLAASYEQYF. The V and J genes are TRBV5-1 and TRBJ2-7; 11 positions agree with TRBD2. CDR1 and CDR2 (germline): SGHRS, YFSETQ. The ends lost 4 bases at V and 0 bases at J; junction bases unmatched: 3. This CDR3 has 15 amino acids.

This clonotype was detected many times. DNA for the CDR3: TGTGCCAGCAGCGCGGGACTTCTGAGCTCCTACGAGCAGTACTTC. As protein: CASSAGLLSSYEQYF. The V gene is TRBV7-2, the J gene TRBJ2-7, with a possible D match to TRBD2 (6 bases). This CDR3 spans 15 amino acids. CDR1 SGHTA and CDR2 FQGNSA come from the germline V gene. The ends were cut back, 5 bases at V and 0 bases at J, with 14 bases in the middle. The full variable domain, its missing parts supplied by reference TRBV7-2 and TRBJ2-7, is GAGVSQSPSNKVTEKGKDVELRCDPISGHTALYWYRQSLGQGLEFLIYFQGNSAPDKSGLPSDRFSAERTGGSVSTLTIQRTQQEDSAVYLCASSAGLLSSYEQYFGPGTRLTVT.

Many counts were recorded for this clonotype. This chain connects TRBV7-3 to TRBJ1-6; D remains ambiguous. Germline V gene lookup returns CDR1 SGHTA and CDR2 FQGTGA. V lost 5 bases and J lost 6, with 8 bases in between. CDR3 length: 13 amino acids. The CDR3 is CASSPSPNSPLHF. The CDR3 DNA is TGTGCCAGCAGCCCTTCGCCTAATTCACCCCTCCACTTT.

Many counts were recorded for this clonotype. The chain employs TRBV7-2 and TRBJ1-6, with 7 bases identical to TRBD1. The CDR3 spans 15 residues. Germline CDR1 SGHTA, CDR2 FQGNSA. V gave up 5 bases and J gave up 7 bases; unmatched junction bases: 8. The CDR3 reads CASSPRQGRNSPLHF. CDR3 nucleotide sequence: TGTGCCAGCAGCCCCAGACAGGGCCGGAATTCACCCCTCCACTTT.

This clonotype occurred a few times. The chain combines TRBV5-8 with TRBJ2-2, with 11 positions matching TRBD2. CDR3 length: 16 residues. Germline CDR1 is SGHTS and CDR2 is YDEGEE. The V segment lost 4 bases and the J segment 6 bases; nucleotides outside the gene matches: 8. The CDR3 nucleotides are TGTGCCAGCAGCCAAGTTCCGGGACTAGCGGCCGGGGAGCTGTTTTTT. This encodes CASSQVPGLAAGELFF.

This clonotype was seen ten or more times. V is TRBV7-2 and J is TRBJ2-1; no clear D gene. The CDR3 totals 16 residues. Per the germline V gene, CDR1 is SGHTA and CDR2 is FQGNSA. The germline V and J ends were trimmed by 0 bases and 0 bases, with 9 bases remaining between them. In DNA, the CDR3 is TGTGCCAGCAGCTTAGCTAGGGATCTCTCCTACAATGAGCAGTTCTTC. Its translation: CASSLARDLSYNEQFF.

The rearrangement joins TRBV2 to TRBJ2-7; either TRBD1 or TRBD2 may supply D (7 bases each). Trimming pared 3 bases from V and 0 bases from J, leaving 15 bases between. This CDR3 contains 16 residues. Germline CDR1 is SNHLY and CDR2 is FYNNEI. The chain's CDR3 is CASSEQGGTYSYEQYF. CDR3 in DNA: TGTGCCAGCAGTGAGCAGGGGGGGACCTACTCCTACGAGCAGTACTTC.

This clonotype has just a few counts. V gene TRBV12-5 combines with J gene TRBJ2-5; TRBD2 matches at 8 bases. CDR3 size: 15 residues. Per germline, CDR1 LGHNT and CDR2 FRNRAP. Trimming took 6 bases from V and 5 from J; bases not matched to a gene: 11. CDR3 coding DNA: TGTGCTAGTGGGTCGCCGGCGGGGGGACATGAGACCCAGTACTTC. This sequence encodes CASGSPAGGHETQYF.

The V and J genes are TRBV12-3 or TRBV12-4 and TRBJ1-5; D uncertain. The CDR3 is 13 residues long. V was clipped by 3 bases and J by 7 bases, with 10 bases between them. CDR3 sequence reads: CASSFRVNQPQHF. The DNA for the CDR3 is TGTGCCAGCAGTTTCCGGGTGAACCAGCCCCAGCATTTT.

This clonotype has a handful of counts. This chain joins TRBV28 and TRBJ2-2; 8 bases align to TRBD1. The CDR3 extends over 16 amino acids. Germline CDR1 MDHEN, CDR2 SYDVKM. V was pared by 3 bases and J by 4 bases, with 7 bases of the junction left unmatched. Here the CDR3 DNA reads TGTGCCAGCAGTTTCTCGGGACAGGTTACCACCGGGGAGCTGTTTTTT. Residues: CASSFSGQVTTGELFF.

This chain joins TRBV20-1 and TRBJ1-6; D might be TRBD1 (6 bases). Trimming shortened V by 0 bases and J by 8 bases, and 14 bases separated the two germline ends. Germline V lookup: CDR1 DFQATT, CDR2 SNEGSKA (reference sequence). CDR3 length: 15 amino acids. The CDR3 region is CSARDPRSGDSPLHF. The CDR3 nucleotides are TGCAGTGCTAGAGATCCACGTTCAGGGGATTCACCCCTCCACTTT.

This chain uses TRBV20-1 with TRBJ1-3; TRBD1 matches at 7 bases. This CDR3 spans 14 amino acids. V lost 5 bases, J lost 4 bases, and 8 bases stayed unmatched. The germline CDR1 and CDR2 sequences are DFQATT and SNEGSKA (reference sequence). The CDR3 here is CSARPGGNGNTIYF. The CDR3 bases are TGCAGTGCTCGACCAGGGGGGAACGGAAACACCATATATTTT.

In its sample, this clonotype was seen many times. The junction shows a germline mismatch at one end, possibly a read error. This chain uses TRBV7-2 with TRBJ2-3, with a possible D match to TRBD2 (5 bases). This CDR3 has 14 residues. The germline V gene has CDR1 SGHTA and CDR2 FQGNSA. The chain's CDR3 is CASSLNSARDTLHF. The DNA of the CDR3 is TGTGCCAGCAGCTTAAATTCGGCGAGGGATACGCTACATTTT.

V and J are TRBV27 and TRBJ2-7, with TRBD1 matching over 7 bases. The CDR3 loop spans 13 amino acids. The V gene end was trimmed by 2 bases and the J gene end by 3 bases; junction bases not matched to a gene: 1. Germline CDR1 is MNHEY and CDR2 is SMNVEV (reference sequence). This chain's CDR3 is CASSLRDSYEQYF. DNA of the CDR3: TGTGCCAGCAGTTTACGGGACAGCTACGAGCAGTACTTC.

This clonotype occurred many times. The gene calls are TRBV2 and TRBJ1-4; 7 nucleotides agree with TRBD1. Trimming took 7 bases from V and 4 from J; bases not matched to a gene: 6. Germline CDR1 reads SNHLY; CDR2 reads FYNNEI. This CDR3 has 14 amino acids. The CDR3, as DNA: TGTGCCAGCAATCCGGGACAGCTTAATGAAAAACTGTTTTTT. This sequence encodes CASNPGQLNEKLFF. Looking up the rest from reference TRBV2 and TRBJ1-4 gives the full variable domain: EPEVTQTPSHQVTQMGQEVILRCVPISNHLYFYWYRQILGQKVEFLVSFYNNEISEKSEIFDDQFSVERPDGSNFTLKIRSTKLEDSAMYFCASNPGQLNEKLFFGSGTQLSVL.